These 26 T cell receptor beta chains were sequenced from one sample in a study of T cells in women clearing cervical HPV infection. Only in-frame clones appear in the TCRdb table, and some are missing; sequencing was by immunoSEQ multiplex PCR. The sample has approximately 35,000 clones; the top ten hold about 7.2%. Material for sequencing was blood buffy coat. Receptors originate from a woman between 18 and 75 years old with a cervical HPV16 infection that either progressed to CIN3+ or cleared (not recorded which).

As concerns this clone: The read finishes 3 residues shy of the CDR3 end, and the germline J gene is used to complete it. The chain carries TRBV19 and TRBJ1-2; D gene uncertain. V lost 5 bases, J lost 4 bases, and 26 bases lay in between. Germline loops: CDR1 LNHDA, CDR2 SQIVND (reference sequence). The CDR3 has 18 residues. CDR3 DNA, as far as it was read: TGTGCCAGTAGTTCACAAGGAGAGCATCAGCCCCGGGGCTATGGC. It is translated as CASSSQGEHQPRGYG. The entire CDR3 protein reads CASSSQGEHQPRGYGYTF.

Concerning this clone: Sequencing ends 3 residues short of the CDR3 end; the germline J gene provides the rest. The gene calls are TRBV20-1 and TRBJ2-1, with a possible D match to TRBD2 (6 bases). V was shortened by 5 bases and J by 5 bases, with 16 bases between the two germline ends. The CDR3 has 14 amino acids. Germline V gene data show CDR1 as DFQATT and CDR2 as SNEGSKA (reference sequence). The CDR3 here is CSAPSQTRNNEQFF. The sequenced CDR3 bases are TGCAGTGCTCCCTCCCAGACTAGAAACAATGAG.

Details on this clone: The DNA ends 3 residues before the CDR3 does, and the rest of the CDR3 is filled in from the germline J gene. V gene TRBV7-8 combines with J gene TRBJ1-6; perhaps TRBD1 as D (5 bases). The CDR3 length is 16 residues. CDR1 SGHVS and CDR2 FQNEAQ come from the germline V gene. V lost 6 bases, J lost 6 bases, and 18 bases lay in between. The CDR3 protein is CASSGDSRGFNSPLHF. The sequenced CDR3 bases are TGTGCCAGCAGTGGGGACTCACGGGGGTTTAATTCACCC.

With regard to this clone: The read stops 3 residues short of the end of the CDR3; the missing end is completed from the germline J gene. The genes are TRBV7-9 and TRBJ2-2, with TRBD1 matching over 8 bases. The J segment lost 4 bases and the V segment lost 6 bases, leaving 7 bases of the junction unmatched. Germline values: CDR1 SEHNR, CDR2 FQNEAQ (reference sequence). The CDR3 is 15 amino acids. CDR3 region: CASSTDRGFTGELFF. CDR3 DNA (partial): TGTGCCAGCAGTACCGACAGGGGTTTCACCGGGGAG.

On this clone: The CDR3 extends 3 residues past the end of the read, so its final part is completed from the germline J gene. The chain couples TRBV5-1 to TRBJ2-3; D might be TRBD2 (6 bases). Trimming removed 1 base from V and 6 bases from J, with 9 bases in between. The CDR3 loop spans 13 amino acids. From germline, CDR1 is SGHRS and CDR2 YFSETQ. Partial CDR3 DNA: TGCGCCAGCAGCTTGCCTAGCGTGGATACG. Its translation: CASSLPSVDT. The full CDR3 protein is CASSLPSVDTQYF.

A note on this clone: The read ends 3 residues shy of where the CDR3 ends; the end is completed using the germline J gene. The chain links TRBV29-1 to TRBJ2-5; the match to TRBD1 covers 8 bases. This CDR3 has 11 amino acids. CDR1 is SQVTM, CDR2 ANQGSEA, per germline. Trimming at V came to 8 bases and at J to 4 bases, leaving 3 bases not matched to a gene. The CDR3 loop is CSIGQGETQYF. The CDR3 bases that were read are TGCAGCATCGGACAGGGAGAGACC. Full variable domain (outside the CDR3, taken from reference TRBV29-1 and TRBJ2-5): SAVISQKPSRDICQRGTSLTIQCQVDSQVTMMFWYRQQPGQSLTLIATANQGSEATYESGFVIDKFPISRPNLTFSTLTVSNMSPEDSSIYLCSIGQGETQYFGPGTRLLVL.

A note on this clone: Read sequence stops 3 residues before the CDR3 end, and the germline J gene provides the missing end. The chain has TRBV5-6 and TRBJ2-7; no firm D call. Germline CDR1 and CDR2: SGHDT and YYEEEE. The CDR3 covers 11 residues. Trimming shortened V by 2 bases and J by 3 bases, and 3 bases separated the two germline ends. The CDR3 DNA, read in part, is TGTGCCAGCAGCTTAGGCTACGAG. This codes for CASSLGYE. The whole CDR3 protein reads CASSLGYEQYF.

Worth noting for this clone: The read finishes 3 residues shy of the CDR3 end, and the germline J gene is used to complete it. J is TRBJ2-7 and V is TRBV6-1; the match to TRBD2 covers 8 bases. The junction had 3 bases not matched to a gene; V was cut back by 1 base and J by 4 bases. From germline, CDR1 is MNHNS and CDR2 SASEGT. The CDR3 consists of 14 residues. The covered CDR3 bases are TGTGCCAGCAGTGAAGGCGGGGGGCGGTACGAG. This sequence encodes CASSEGGGRYE. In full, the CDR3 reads CASSEGGGRYEQYF.

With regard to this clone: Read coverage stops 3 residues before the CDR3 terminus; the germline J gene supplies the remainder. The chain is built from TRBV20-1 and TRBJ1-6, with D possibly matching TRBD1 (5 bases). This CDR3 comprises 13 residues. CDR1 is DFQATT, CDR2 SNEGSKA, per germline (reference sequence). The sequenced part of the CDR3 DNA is TGCAGTGCTAGACCCACTGGCGGGGGGGCC. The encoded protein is CSARPTGGGA. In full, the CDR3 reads CSARPTGGGALHF.

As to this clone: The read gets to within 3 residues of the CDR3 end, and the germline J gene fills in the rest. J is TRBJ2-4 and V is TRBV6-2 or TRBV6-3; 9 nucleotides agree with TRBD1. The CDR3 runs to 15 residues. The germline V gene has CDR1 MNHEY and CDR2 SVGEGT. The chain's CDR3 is CASSQTPGQGYGQYF. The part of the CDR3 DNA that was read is TGTGCCAGCAGTCAGACTCCGGGACAGGGATATGGT.

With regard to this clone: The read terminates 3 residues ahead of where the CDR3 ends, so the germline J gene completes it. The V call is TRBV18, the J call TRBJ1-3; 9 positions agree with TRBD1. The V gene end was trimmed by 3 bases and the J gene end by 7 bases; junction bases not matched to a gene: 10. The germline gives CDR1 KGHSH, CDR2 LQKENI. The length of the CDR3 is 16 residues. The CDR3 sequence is CASSPPVTGGLNTIYF. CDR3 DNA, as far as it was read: TGTGCCAGCTCACCCCCCGTGACAGGGGGATTGAACACC.

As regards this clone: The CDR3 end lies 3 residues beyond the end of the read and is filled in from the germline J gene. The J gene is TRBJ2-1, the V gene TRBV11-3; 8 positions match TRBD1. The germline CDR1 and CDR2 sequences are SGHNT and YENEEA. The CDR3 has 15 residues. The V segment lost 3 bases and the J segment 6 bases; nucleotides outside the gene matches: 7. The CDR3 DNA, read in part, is TGTGCCAGCAGCTTGGGAGCAGGGGGCGGCAATGAG. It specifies CASSLGAGGGNE. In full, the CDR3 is CASSLGAGGGNEQFF.

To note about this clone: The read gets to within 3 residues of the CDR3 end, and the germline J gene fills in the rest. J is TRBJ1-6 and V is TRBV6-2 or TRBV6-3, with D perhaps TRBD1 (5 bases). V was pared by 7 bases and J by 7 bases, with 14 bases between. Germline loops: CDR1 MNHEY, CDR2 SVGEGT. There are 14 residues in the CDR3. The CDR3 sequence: CASTPAGWNSPLHF. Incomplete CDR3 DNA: TGTGCCAGCACACCGGCAGGGTGGAATTCACCC.

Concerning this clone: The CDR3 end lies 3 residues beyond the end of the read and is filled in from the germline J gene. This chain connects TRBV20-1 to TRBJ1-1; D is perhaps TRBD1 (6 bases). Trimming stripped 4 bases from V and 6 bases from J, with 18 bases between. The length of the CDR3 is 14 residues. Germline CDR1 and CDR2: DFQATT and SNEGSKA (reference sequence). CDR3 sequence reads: CSANLDRLTAEAFF. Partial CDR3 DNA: TGCAGTGCTAATCTCGACAGGTTGACGGCTGAA.

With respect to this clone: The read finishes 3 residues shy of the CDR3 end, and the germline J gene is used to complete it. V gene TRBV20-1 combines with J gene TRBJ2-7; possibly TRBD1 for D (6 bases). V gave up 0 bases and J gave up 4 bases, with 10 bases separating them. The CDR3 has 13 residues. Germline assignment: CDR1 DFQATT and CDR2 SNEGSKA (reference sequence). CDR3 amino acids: CSAREARGYEQYF. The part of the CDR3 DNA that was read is TGCAGTGCTAGAGAGGCCAGGGGTTACGAG.

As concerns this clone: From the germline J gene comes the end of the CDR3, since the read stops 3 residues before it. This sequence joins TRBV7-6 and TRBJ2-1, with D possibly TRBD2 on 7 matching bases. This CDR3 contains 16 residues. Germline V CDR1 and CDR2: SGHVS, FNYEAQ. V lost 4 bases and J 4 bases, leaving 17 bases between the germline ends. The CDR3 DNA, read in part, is TGTGCCAGCAGCTCCTTAGGGAGGGGGTCGTACAATGAG. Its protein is CASSSLGRGSYNE. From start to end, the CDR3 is CASSSLGRGSYNEQFF.

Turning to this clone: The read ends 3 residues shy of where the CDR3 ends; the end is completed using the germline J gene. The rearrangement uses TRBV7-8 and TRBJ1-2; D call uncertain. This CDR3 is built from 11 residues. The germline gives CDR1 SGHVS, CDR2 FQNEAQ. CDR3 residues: CASSAQWGYTF. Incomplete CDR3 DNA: TGTGCCAGCAGCGCCCAGTGGGGC. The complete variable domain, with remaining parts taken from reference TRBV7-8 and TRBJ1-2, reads GAGVSQSPRYKVAKRGQDVALRCDPISGHVSLFWYQQALGQGPEFLTYFQNEAQLDKSGLPSDRFFAERPEGSVSTLKIQRTQQEDSAVYLCASSAQWGYTFGSGTRLTVV.

The part of the CDR3 DNA that was read is TGTGCCACCAGTGACAGACTAGCGGGGGGGCAGGGTGAG. Translated: CATSDRLAGGQGE. The complete CDR3 reads CATSDRLAGGQGEQFF. The V call is TRBV24-1, the J call TRBJ2-1; TRBD2 agrees at 14 bases. The sequence runs out 3 residues before the end of the CDR3; the remainder is reconstructed from the germline J gene. Unmatched junction bases numbered 7, after V lost 4 bases and J lost 9 bases. The CDR3 consists of 16 residues. Germline V CDR1 and CDR2: KGHDR, SFDVKD.

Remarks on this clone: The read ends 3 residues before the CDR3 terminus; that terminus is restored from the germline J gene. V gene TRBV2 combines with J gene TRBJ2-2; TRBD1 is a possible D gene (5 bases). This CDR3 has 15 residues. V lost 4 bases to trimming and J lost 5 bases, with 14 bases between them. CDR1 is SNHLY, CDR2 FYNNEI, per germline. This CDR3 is CASSVDPGLTGELFF. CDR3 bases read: TGTGCCAGCAGTGTGGACCCAGGGCTAACCGGGGAG.

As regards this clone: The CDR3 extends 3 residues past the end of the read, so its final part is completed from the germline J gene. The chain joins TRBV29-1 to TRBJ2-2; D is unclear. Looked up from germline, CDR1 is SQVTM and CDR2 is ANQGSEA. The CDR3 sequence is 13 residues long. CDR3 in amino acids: CSVKEVTNEKLFF. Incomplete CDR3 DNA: TGCAGCGTTAAGGAAGTTACTAATGAAAAG.

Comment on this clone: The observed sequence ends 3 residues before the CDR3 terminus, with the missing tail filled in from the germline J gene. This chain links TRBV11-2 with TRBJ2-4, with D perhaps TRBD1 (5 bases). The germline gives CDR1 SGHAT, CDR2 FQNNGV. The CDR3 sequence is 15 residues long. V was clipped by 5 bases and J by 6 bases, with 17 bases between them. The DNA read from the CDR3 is TGTGCCAGCAGCCCCGCCGGCAGGGCAGCAAACATT. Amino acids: CASSPAGRAANI. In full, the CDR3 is CASSPAGRAANIQYF.

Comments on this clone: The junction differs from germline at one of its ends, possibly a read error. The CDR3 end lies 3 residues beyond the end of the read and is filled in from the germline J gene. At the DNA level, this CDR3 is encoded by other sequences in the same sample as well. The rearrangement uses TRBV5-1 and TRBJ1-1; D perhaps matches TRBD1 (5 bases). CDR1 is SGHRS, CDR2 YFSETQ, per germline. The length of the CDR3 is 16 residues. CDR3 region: CASRHYPQGPNTEAFF. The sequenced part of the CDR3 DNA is TGCGCCAGCAGACACTATCCTCAGGGTCCAAACACTGAG. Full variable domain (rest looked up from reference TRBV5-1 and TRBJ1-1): KAGVTQTPRYLIKTRGQQVTLSCSPISGHRSVSWYQQTPGQGLQFLFEYFSETQRNKGNFPGRFSGRQFSNSRSEMNVSTLELGDSALYLCASRHYPQGPNTEAFFGQGTRLTVV.

CDR3: CASRRAGLETQYF. The sequenced CDR3 bases are TGTGCCAGCAGAAGAGCGGGGTTGGAGACC. The rearrangement joins TRBV12-3 or TRBV12-4 to TRBJ2-5; 7 bases map to TRBD2. The observed sequence ends 3 residues before the CDR3 terminus, with the missing tail filled in from the germline J gene. The CDR3 spans 13 residues. V shed 6 bases, J shed 5 bases, and the junction held 6 bases outside the gene matches.

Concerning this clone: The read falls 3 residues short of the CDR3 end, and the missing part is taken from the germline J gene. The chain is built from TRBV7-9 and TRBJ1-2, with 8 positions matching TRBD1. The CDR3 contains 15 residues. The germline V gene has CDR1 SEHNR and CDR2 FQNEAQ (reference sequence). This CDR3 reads CASSLVEQGAYDYTF. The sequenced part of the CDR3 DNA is TGTGCCAGCAGCTTAGTCGAGCAGGGGGCTTACGAC.

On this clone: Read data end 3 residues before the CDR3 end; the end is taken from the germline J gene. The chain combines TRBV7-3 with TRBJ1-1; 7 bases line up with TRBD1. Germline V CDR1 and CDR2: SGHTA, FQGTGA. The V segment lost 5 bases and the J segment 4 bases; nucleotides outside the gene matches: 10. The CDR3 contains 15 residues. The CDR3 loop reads CASSGKGAGVTEAFF. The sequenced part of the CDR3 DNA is TGTGCCAGCAGCGGCAAGGGGGCGGGAGTCACTGAA.

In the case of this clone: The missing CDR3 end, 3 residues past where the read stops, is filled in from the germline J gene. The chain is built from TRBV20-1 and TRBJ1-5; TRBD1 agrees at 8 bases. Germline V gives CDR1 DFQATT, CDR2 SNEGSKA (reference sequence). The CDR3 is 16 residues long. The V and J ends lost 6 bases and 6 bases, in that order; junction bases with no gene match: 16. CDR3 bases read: TGCAGTGCCCTCGGACAGGGATCGTTCGGGGGTCAGCCC. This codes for CSALGQGSFGGQP. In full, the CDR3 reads CSALGQGSFGGQPQHF.